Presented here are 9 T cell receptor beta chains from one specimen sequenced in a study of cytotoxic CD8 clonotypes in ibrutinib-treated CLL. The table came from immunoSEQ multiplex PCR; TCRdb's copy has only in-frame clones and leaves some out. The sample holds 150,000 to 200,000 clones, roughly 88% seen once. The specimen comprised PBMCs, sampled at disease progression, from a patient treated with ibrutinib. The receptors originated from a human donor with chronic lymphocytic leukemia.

CDR3 sequence reads: CASSYSASGIPYEQYF. The CDR3, as DNA: TGTGCCAGCAGTTACTCTGCTAGCGGGATCCCCTACGAGCAGTACTTC. The gene calls are TRBV6-5 and TRBJ2-7, with 9 bases that match TRBD2. This CDR3 region has 16 residues. Germline V gene sequence: CDR1 MNHEY, CDR2 SVGAGI. J gave up 2 bases and V 0 bases, and 5 bases lay outside the gene matches.

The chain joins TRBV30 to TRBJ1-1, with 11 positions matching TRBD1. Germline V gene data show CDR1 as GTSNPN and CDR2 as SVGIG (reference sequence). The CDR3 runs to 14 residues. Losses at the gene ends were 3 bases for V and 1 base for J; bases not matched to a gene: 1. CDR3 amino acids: CAWRGTGGNTEAFF. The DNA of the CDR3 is TGTGCCTGGAGAGGGACAGGGGGGAACACTGAAGCTTTCTTT. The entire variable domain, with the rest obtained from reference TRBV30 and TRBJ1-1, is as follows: SQTIHQWPATLVQPVGSPLSLECTVEGTSNPNLYWYRQAAGRGLQLLFYSVGIGQISSEVPQNLSASRPQDRQFILSSKKLLLSDSGFYLCAWRGTGGNTEAFFGQGTRLTVV.

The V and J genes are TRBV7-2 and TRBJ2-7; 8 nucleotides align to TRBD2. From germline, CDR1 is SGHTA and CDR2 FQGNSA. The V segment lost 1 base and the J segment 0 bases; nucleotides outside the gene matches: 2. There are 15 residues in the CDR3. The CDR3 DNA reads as TGTGCCAGCAGCTTAGAAAGCGGGAGCTCCTACGAGCAGTACTTC. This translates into CASSLESGSSYEQYF.

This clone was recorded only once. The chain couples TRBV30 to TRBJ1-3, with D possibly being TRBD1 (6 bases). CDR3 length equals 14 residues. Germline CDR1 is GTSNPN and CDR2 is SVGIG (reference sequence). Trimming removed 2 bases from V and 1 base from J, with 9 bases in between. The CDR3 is CAWSRGTSGNTIYF. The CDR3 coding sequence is TGTGCCTGGAGTCGCGGGACATCTGGAAACACCATATATTTT.

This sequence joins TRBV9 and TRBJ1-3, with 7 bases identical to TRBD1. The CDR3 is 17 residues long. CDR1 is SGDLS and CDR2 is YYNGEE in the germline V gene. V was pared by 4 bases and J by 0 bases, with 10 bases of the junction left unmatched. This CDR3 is CASSTPRQGPSGNTIYF. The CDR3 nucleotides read TGTGCCAGCAGCACACCTAGACAGGGACCCTCTGGAAACACCATATATTTT.

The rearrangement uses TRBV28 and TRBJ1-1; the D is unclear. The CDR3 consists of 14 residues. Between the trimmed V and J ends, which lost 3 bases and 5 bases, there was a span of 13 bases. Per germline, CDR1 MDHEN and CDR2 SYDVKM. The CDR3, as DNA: TGTGCCAGCAGTTTTATCTACCGTGGGACTGAAGCTTTCTTT. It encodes CASSFIYRGTEAFF.

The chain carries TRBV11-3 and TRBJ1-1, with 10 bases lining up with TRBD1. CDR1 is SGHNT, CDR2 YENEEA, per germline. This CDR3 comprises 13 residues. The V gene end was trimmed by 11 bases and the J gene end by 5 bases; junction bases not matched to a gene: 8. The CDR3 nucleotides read TGTGCCTTATCGACAGGGGGCGCGACTGAAGCTTTCTTT. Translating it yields CALSTGGATEAFF. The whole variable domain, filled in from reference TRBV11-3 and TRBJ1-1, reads EAGVVQSPRYKIIEKKQPVAFWCNPISGHNTLYWYLQNLGQGPELLIRYENEEAVDDSQLPKDRFSAERLKGVDSTLKIQPAELGDSAVYLCALSTGGATEAFFGQGTRLTVV.

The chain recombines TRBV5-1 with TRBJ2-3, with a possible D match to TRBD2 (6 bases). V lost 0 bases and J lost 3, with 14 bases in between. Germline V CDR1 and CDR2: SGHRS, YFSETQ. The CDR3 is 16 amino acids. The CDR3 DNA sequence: TGCGCCAGCAGCTTGGGAGTCGGGGGTAGGACAGATACGCAGTATTTT. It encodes CASSLGVGGRTDTQYF.

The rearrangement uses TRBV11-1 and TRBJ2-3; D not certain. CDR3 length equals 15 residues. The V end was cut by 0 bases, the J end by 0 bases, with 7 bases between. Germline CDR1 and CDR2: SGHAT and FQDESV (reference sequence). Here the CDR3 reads CASSLAPRSTDTQYF. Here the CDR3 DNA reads TGTGCCAGCAGCTTAGCCCCCCGTAGCACAGATACGCAGTATTTT.